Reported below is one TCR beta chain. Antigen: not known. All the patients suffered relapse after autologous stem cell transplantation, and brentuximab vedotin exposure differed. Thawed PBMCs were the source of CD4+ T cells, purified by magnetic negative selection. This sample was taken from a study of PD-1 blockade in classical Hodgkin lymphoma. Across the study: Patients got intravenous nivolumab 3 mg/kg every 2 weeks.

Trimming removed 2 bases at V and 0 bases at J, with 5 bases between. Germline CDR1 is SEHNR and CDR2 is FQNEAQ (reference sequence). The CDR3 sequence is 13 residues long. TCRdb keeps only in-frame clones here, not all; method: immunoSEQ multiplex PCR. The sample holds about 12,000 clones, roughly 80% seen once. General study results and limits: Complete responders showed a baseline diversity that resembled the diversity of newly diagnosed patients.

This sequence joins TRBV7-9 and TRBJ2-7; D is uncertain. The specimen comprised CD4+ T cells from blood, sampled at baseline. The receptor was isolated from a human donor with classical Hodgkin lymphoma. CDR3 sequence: CASSLSASYEQYF. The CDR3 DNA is TGTGCCAGCAGCTTATCAGCCTCCTACGAGCAGTACTTC.